The sequence of this T cell receptor beta chain was determined in a study of blood T cell repertoires in COVID-19. Study information: Samples of COVID-19 (acute and convalescent) were obtained from the United States, Italy and Spain. Sample material is recorded as cDNA or gDNA derived from T cells, B-cell-depleted T cells, or PBMCs.

The CDR3 totals 14 residues. Trimming pared 7 bases from V and 1 base from J, leaving 13 bases between. Germline assignment: CDR1 SGHDT and CDR2 YYEEEE. As processed by the authors: The assay estimated nucleated cells by amplifying reference gene primers. The protocol was immunoSEQ multiplex PCR, while the TCRdb copy is restricted to in-frame clones and leaves out a portion. The V and J calls and the clone size are those of that table, but D and trimming were determined from the DNA. The table has a few hundred thousand clones, about 80% seen once. Sequences were obtained from peripheral blood. V gene TRBV5-6 combines with J gene TRBJ2-3, with D possibly being TRBD1 (5 bases). The receptor was derived from an elderly man with acute or convalescent COVID-19. The CDR3 spells CASGARRGTDTQYF. CDR3 DNA: TGTGCCAGCGGGGCCCGTCGGGGCACAGATACGCAGTATTTT.